This is a list of T cell receptor beta chains from one sample in a study of T cell repertoires in cytomegalovirus infection. TCRdb independently ran MiXCR on the reads; one entry per CDR3 protein. The table lists some 220,000 distinct CDR3 sequences, around 12% of them singletons. Sequenced input: PBMCs. The receptors were sampled from a human donor in good health (CMV status not recorded). Some clones in this sample may be carry-over from other donors' samples. The CDR3 runs from the conserved cysteine through the conserved F or W. D genes are given only for firm matches. Clone size is stated in some rows and not others, as once, few, many or a class when expanded.

d_gene: NA
abundance: NA
v_gene: TRBV29-1
j_gene: TRBJ1-3
CDR3aa: CSVRVTGGNTIYF
CDR3nt: TGCAGCGTTAGGGTAACGGGCGGAAACACCATATATTTT

d_gene: NA
abundance: many
v_gene: TRBV24-1
j_gene: TRBJ1-2
CDR3aa: CATSDFQGSGYTF
CDR3nt: TGTGCCACCAGTGATTTTCAGGGATCGGGCTACACCTTC

d_gene: NA
abundance: many
v_gene: TRBV28
j_gene: TRBJ1-2
CDR3aa: CASSSGADNYGYTF
CDR3nt: TGTGCCAGCAGTTCCGGGGCAGATAACTATGGCTACACCTTC

d_gene: TRBD2
abundance: few
v_gene: TRBV18
j_gene: TRBJ2-3
CDR3aa: CASSPPGTSGSGDTQYF
CDR3nt: TGTGCCAGCTCACCACCCGGGACTAGCGGGAGTGGAGATACGCAGTATTTT

d_gene: TRBD1
abundance: few
v_gene: TRBV6-2/TRBV6-3
j_gene: TRBJ2-3
CDR3aa: CASRSNRDSDTQYF
CDR3nt: TGTGCCAGCAGATCCAACCGGGACAGCGATACGCAGTATTTT

d_gene: NA
abundance: once
v_gene: TRBV12-3/TRBV12-4
j_gene: TRBJ2-2
CDR3aa: CASSLGEPGGELVF
CDR3nt: TGTGCCAGCAGTTTGGGGGAGCCGGGCGGGGAGCTGGTTTTT

d_gene: NA
abundance: many
v_gene: TRBV7-2
j_gene: TRBJ1-6
CDR3aa: CASSLPQSSYNSPLHF
CDR3nt: TGTGCCAGCAGCTTGCCTCAAAGCTCCTATAATTCACCCCTCCACTTT

d_gene: NA
abundance: few
v_gene: TRBV5-1
j_gene: TRBJ1-5
CDR3aa: CASSSPGQYNQPQHF
CDR3nt: TGCGCCAGCAGCTCTCCGGGACAATACAATCAGCCCCAGCATTTT

d_gene: TRBD2
abundance: many
v_gene: TRBV7-2
j_gene: TRBJ2-3
CDR3aa: CASSLLAGGLDTQYF
CDR3nt: TGTGCCAGCAGCTTACTAGCGGGAGGATTAGATACGCAGTATTTT

d_gene: NA
abundance: many
v_gene: TRBV7-2
j_gene: TRBJ2-2
CDR3aa: CASSLEGRSTGELFF
CDR3nt: TGTGCCAGCAGCTTAGAGGGCAGGAGCACCGGGGAGCTGTTTTTT

d_gene: NA
abundance: many
v_gene: TRBV7-2
j_gene: TRBJ1-1
CDR3aa: CASSLVGQTNTEAFF
CDR3nt: TGTGCCAGCAGCTTAGTAGGGCAGACAAACACTGAAGCTTTCTTT

d_gene: NA
abundance: few
v_gene: TRBV28
j_gene: TRBJ2-7
CDR3aa: CASSRGGNRVRYEQYF
CDR3nt: TGTGCCAGCAGTAGGGGGGGGAACAGGGTGCGCTACGAGCAGTACTTC

d_gene: NA
abundance: NA
v_gene: TRBV7-9
j_gene: TRBJ2-1
CDR3aa: CASSFQGPDFEQFF
CDR3nt: TGTGCCAGCAGCTTTCAGGGGCCCGACTTTGAGCAGTTCTTC

d_gene: NA
abundance: many
v_gene: TRBV25-1
j_gene: TRBJ2-6
CDR3aa: CASSQREAGANVLTF
CDR3nt: TGTGCCAGCAGTCAGAGGGAGGCTGGGGCCAACGTCCTGACTTTC

d_gene: TRBD1
abundance: many
v_gene: TRBV7-2
j_gene: TRBJ2-2
CDR3aa: CASALLTGGTGELFF
CDR3nt: TGTGCCAGCGCGCTGCTTACAGGGGGCACCGGGGAGCTGTTTTTT

d_gene: TRBD2
abundance: NA
v_gene: TRBV7-7
j_gene: TRBJ2-5
CDR3aa: CASSLREGQETQYF
CDR3nt: TGTGCCAGCAGCTTAAGGGAGGGGCAAGAGACCCAGTACTTC

d_gene: NA
abundance: NA
v_gene: TRBV19
j_gene: TRBJ2-2
CDR3aa: CASSTYSGTGELFF
CDR3nt: TGTGCCAGTAGTACGTACTCAGGCACCGGGGAGCTGTTTTTT

d_gene: TRBD1
abundance: NA
v_gene: TRBV6-5
j_gene: TRBJ1-2
CDR3aa: CASSYSGQDPYGYTF
CDR3nt: TGTGCCAGCAGTTACTCGGGACAGGACCCCTATGGCTACACCTTC

d_gene: TRBD1
abundance: many
v_gene: TRBV7-2
j_gene: TRBJ1-5
CDR3aa: CASSFTDRGGQPQHF
CDR3nt: TGTGCCAGCAGCTTTACCGACAGGGGAGGCCAGCCCCAGCATTTT

d_gene: NA
abundance: many
v_gene: TRBV19
j_gene: TRBJ1-5
CDR3aa: CASSISPSNQPQHF
CDR3nt: TGTGCCAGTAGTATTTCACCTAGCAATCAGCCCCAGCATTTT

d_gene: TRBD2
abundance: many
v_gene: TRBV7-3
j_gene: TRBJ2-1
CDR3aa: CASSLQRGGYNEQFF
CDR3nt: TGTGCCAGCAGCTTACAGCGGGGGGGCTACAATGAGCAGTTCTTC

d_gene: TRBD1
abundance: few
v_gene: TRBV7-2
j_gene: TRBJ1-5
CDR3aa: CASSLGTGSGNQPQHF
CDR3nt: TGTGCCAGCAGCTTGGGGACAGGGTCAGGCAATCAGCCCCAGCATTTT

d_gene: NA
abundance: many
v_gene: TRBV7-2
j_gene: TRBJ2-1
CDR3aa: CASSPRTVDNEQFF
CDR3nt: TGTGCCAGCAGCCCTCGGACAGTGGACAATGAGCAGTTCTTC

d_gene: NA
abundance: NA
v_gene: TRBV14
j_gene: TRBJ2-3
CDR3aa: CASSQTTPDTQYF
CDR3nt: TGTGCCAGCAGCCAAACAACCCCAGATACGCAGTATTTT

d_gene: NA
abundance: many
v_gene: TRBV7-2
j_gene: TRBJ2-1
CDR3aa: CASSLEFWTPNNEQFF
CDR3nt: TGTGCCAGCAGCTTAGAATTCTGGACGCCCAACAATGAGCAGTTCTTC

d_gene: TRBD2
abundance: many
v_gene: TRBV5-1
j_gene: TRBJ2-3
CDR3aa: CASSLEASGLDTQYF
CDR3nt: TGCGCCAGCAGCTTGGAGGCTAGCGGTTTAGATACGCAGTATTTT

d_gene: NA
abundance: once
v_gene: TRBV20-1
j_gene: TRBJ1-2
CDR3aa: CSARVGTSYGYTF
CDR3nt: TGCAGTGCTAGAGTCGGGACATCCTATGGCTACACCTTC

d_gene: NA
abundance: few
v_gene: TRBV29-1
j_gene: TRBJ2-1
CDR3aa: CSGDPGSYNEQFF
CDR3nt: TGCAGCGGCGACCCCGGGTCCTACAATGAGCAGTTCTTC

d_gene: TRBD1
abundance: many
v_gene: TRBV19
j_gene: TRBJ1-2
CDR3aa: CASTETGVYGYTF
CDR3nt: TGTGCCAGTACCGAGACAGGGGTCTATGGCTACACCTTC

d_gene: NA
abundance: few
v_gene: TRBV20-1
j_gene: TRBJ1-2
CDR3aa: CSARESDNYGYTF
CDR3nt: TGCAGTGCTAGAGAATCGGATAACTATGGCTACACCTTC

d_gene: NA
abundance: many
v_gene: TRBV28
j_gene: TRBJ1-5
CDR3aa: CASSLLGNQPQHF
CDR3nt: TGTGCCAGCAGTTTATTAGGTAATCAGCCCCAGCATTTT

d_gene: TRBD1
abundance: many
v_gene: TRBV7-2
j_gene: TRBJ2-5
CDR3aa: CASSLSGTGVRETQYF
CDR3nt: TGTGCCAGCAGCCTATCCGGGACAGGGGTGCGAGAGACCCAGTACTTC

d_gene: NA
abundance: few
v_gene: TRBV14
j_gene: TRBJ2-3
CDR3aa: CASSQDRPYGTQYF
CDR3nt: TGTGCCAGCAGCCAAGATAGGCCATATGGTACGCAGTATTTT

d_gene: TRBD1
abundance: NA
v_gene: TRBV5-1
j_gene: TRBJ2-3
CDR3aa: CASHRGSSTDTQYF
CDR3nt: TGCGCCAGCCACAGGGGGTCTAGCACAGATACGCAGTATTTT

d_gene: TRBD1
abundance: NA
v_gene: TRBV5-5
j_gene: TRBJ1-4
CDR3aa: CASSRDRNEKLFF
CDR3nt: TGTGCCAGCAGCCGGGACAGGAATGAAAAACTGTTTTTT

d_gene: TRBD2
abundance: NA
v_gene: TRBV19
j_gene: TRBJ2-1
CDR3aa: CASSILGLAGVEEQFF
CDR3nt: TGTGCCAGTAGTATATTGGGACTAGCGGGAGTTGAGGAGCAGTTCTTC

d_gene: TRBD1
abundance: many
v_gene: TRBV29-1
j_gene: TRBJ2-1
CDR3aa: CSVGQGLNEQFF
CDR3nt: TGCAGCGTTGGACAGGGTCTGAATGAGCAGTTCTTC

d_gene: NA
abundance: many
v_gene: TRBV7-2
j_gene: TRBJ2-7
CDR3aa: CASTADRYTYEQYF
CDR3nt: TGTGCCAGCACCGCGGACCGCTATACCTACGAGCAGTACTTC

d_gene: TRBD2
abundance: many
v_gene: TRBV5-1
j_gene: TRBJ2-1
CDR3aa: CASSLRFQRGDNEQFF
CDR3nt: TGCGCCAGCAGCTTGAGATTCCAGCGGGGGGACAATGAGCAGTTCTTC

d_gene: NA
abundance: NA
v_gene: TRBV5-6
j_gene: TRBJ2-1
CDR3aa: CASSLEGDQRSYNEQFF
CDR3nt: TGTGCCAGCAGCTTGGAGGGGGACCAACGCTCCTACAATGAGCAGTTCTTC

d_gene: NA
abundance: NA
v_gene: TRBV29-1
j_gene: TRBJ1-1
CDR3aa: CSVGDLQVTEAFF
CDR3nt: TGCAGCGTTGGGGACCTACAGGTAACTGAAGCTTTCTTT

d_gene: NA
abundance: many
v_gene: TRBV10-3
j_gene: TRBJ2-3
CDR3aa: CAISESPRETDTQYF
CDR3nt: TGTGCCATCAGTGAGTCCCCCCGGGAAACAGATACGCAGTATTTT